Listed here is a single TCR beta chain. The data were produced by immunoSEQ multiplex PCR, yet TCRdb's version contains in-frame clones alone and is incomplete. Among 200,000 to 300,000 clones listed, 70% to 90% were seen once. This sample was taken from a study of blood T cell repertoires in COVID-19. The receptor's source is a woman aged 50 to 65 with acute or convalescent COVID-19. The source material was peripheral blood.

CDR3 nucleotides: TGTGCCAGCAGCCAAGATAGAGGGCGGATCTCCTACGAGCAGTACTTC. Translating gives CASSQDRGRISYEQYF. The chain has TRBV4-2 and TRBJ2-7; possibly TRBD2 for D (5 bases). Germline loops: CDR1 LGHNA, CDR2 YNFKEQ. V gave up 0 bases and J gave up 0 bases, with 12 bases separating them. The CDR3 runs to 16 residues.